The 15 T cell receptor beta chains reported below all come from one sample, sequenced in a study of blood T cell repertoires in COVID-19. Assay used: immunoSEQ multiplex PCR; TCRdb lists only in-frame clones, some missing. The sample carries more than 35,000 clones, 88% recorded once. Sequencing was performed on peripheral blood. The receptors were sampled from an older man with active COVID-19.

V is TRBV7-9 and J is TRBJ2-1; 9 bases are a match to TRBD1. The length of the CDR3 is 15 residues. J lost 7 bases, V lost 4 bases, and 8 bases had no gene match. Per the germline V gene, CDR1 is SEHNR and CDR2 is FQNEAQ (reference sequence). Written as DNA, the CDR3 is TGTGCCAGCAGCTCCCGGGACAGGGTTGTGAATGAGCAGTTCTTC. Protein product: CASSSRDRVVNEQFF.

V gene TRBV6-5 combines with J gene TRBJ2-3; maybe TRBD1 (6 bases). The germline V and J ends were trimmed by 5 bases and 9 bases, with 18 bases remaining between them. CDR3 length: 14 amino acids. Germline V lookup: CDR1 MNHEY, CDR2 SVGAGI. The CDR3 nucleotides read TGTGCCAGCAGTCCCTCGGACAGAGGAGGAACGCAGTATTTT. It translates to CASSPSDRGGTQYF.

The gene calls are TRBV6-6 and TRBJ2-1; weak D call: TRBD2 (5 bases). The germline CDR1 and CDR2 sequences are MNHNY and SVGAGI (reference sequence). V lost 5 bases and J lost 6, with 11 bases in between. This CDR3 is 13 amino acids long. DNA of the CDR3: TGTGCCAGCAGTACCACTAGTTTCAATGAGCAGTTCTTC. Its protein is CASSTTSFNEQFF.

The chain combines TRBV10-3 with TRBJ1-2, with 8 bases matching TRBD1. This CDR3 has 15 residues. Trimming cost V 1 base and J 3 bases; bases outside gene matches: 4. Germline CDR1 is ENHRY and CDR2 is SYGVKD. The CDR3 spells CAISELDRDDYGYTF. The CDR3 DNA is TGTGCCATCAGTGAGTTGGACAGGGATGACTATGGCTACACCTTC.

V is TRBV5-1 and J is TRBJ1-1; 8 bases line up with TRBD1. Germline loops: CDR1 SGHRS, CDR2 YFSETQ. V lost 0 bases, J lost 7 bases, and 2 bases stayed unmatched. The CDR3 spans 13 residues. Here the CDR3 DNA reads TGCGCCAGCAGCTTGGAGGGGACAGGTGAAGCTTTCTTT. It is translated as CASSLEGTGEAFF.

The chain carries TRBV14 and TRBJ2-7; 8 nucleotides agree with TRBD1. Per the germline V gene, CDR1 is SGHDN and CDR2 is FVKESK. The CDR3 runs 13 residues. Trimming took 4 bases from V and 1 from J; bases not matched to a gene: 0. The CDR3 region has the DNA TGTGCCAGCAGCCGGGACAGGTCCTACGAGCAGTACTTC. This sequence encodes CASSRDRSYEQYF.

This sequence joins TRBV30 and TRBJ2-4; 7 nucleotides agree with TRBD2. This CDR3 comprises 13 residues. The germline V gene has CDR1 GTSNPN and CDR2 SVGIG (reference sequence). Trimming cost V 2 bases and J 13 bases; bases outside gene matches: 11. Here the CDR3 reads CAWSRLARDGQYF. DNA of the CDR3: TGTGCCTGGAGTCGACTAGCCCGTGATGGGCAGTACTTC.

This chain connects TRBV24-1 to TRBJ2-1; 10 bases line up with TRBD2. This CDR3 contains 16 residues. V dropped 2 bases and J dropped 0; count of bases not matched to a gene: 0. CDR1 is KGHDR and CDR2 is SFDVKD in the germline V gene. The CDR3 DNA reads TGTGCCACCAGTGATTCTAGCGGGAGCTCCTACAATGAGCAGTTCTTC. It codes for CATSDSSGSSYNEQFF.

CDR3 in DNA: TGTGCCAGCAAAGGAGCGCCCGACCGAGAAAAACTGTTTTTT. It yields the protein CASKGAPDREKLFF. V is TRBV28 and J is TRBJ1-4; D unclear. The germline V gene encodes CDR1 MDHEN and CDR2 SYDVKM. V was trimmed by 7 bases and J by 8 bases, leaving 17 bases between them. The CDR3 totals 14 residues.

CDR3 bases: TGTGCCAGCAGCAAATGGGGTGCGGGACCTTGCCCTGTGCAGGGCTACACCTTC. Translation gives CASSKWGAGPCPVQGYTF. This chain links TRBV21-1 with TRBJ1-2. TRBV21-1 is flagged as a pseudogene. CDR3 length: 18 amino acids.

The chain recombines TRBV11-2 with TRBJ2-3; D is possibly TRBD2 (6 bases). Germline assignment: CDR1 SGHAT and CDR2 FQNNGV. Between the trimmed V and J ends, which lost 2 bases and 2 bases, there was a span of 8 bases. The CDR3 covers 14 residues. CDR3 sequence reads: CASSLPSATDTQYF. The CDR3 DNA is TGTGCCAGCAGCTTACCTAGCGCCACAGATACGCAGTATTTT. The full variable domain, its missing parts supplied by reference TRBV11-2 and TRBJ2-3, is EAGVAQSPRYKIIEKRQSVAFWCNPISGHATLYWYQQILGQGPKLLIQFQNNGVVDDSQLPKDRFSAERLKGVDSTLKIQPAKLEDSAVYLCASSLPSATDTQYFGPGTRLTVL.

The J gene is TRBJ2-7, the V gene TRBV5-4; 10 bases are shared with TRBD2. The ends lost 4 bases at V and 6 bases at J; junction bases unmatched: 13. The CDR3 consists of 16 residues. Germline CDR1 is SGHNT and CDR2 is YYREEE (reference sequence). CDR3 loop: CASSPAGASGRGEQYF. DNA for the CDR3: TGTGCCAGCAGCCCAGCCGGGGCAAGCGGGAGGGGCGAGCAGTACTTC. Using reference TRBV5-4 and TRBJ2-7 for the parts outside the CDR3, the full variable domain is ETGVTQSPTHLIKTRGQQVTLRCSSQSGHNTVSWYQQALGQGPQFIFQYYREEENGRGNFPPRFSGLQFPNYSSELNVNALELDDSALYLCASSPAGASGRGEQYFGPGTRLTVT.

The chain combines TRBV14 with TRBJ2-5; 8 bases agree with TRBD2. Germline-derived CDR1 and CDR2 are SGHDN and FVKESK. Trimming at V came to 1 base and at J to 2 bases, leaving 9 bases not matched to a gene. There are 17 residues in the CDR3. CDR3 protein: CASSQGFLAGLQETQYF. The CDR3 bases are TGTGCCAGCAGCCAAGGGTTCCTAGCGGGTTTACAAGAGACCCAGTACTTC.

J is TRBJ1-5 and V is TRBV5-1; D remains ambiguous. The CDR3 length is 14 residues. In germline, CDR1 is SGHRS, CDR2 YFSETQ. Trimming left V 7 bases short and J 0 bases short, with 11 bases between. The CDR3 coding sequence is TGCGCCAGCGGAGGCGGGGATAGCAATCAGCCCCAGCATTTT. Protein: CASGGGDSNQPQHF.

The rearrangement uses TRBV4-1 and TRBJ1-1; D call uncertain. V was trimmed by 2 bases and J by 7 bases, leaving 14 bases between them. The germline V gene has CDR1 MGHRA and CDR2 YSYEKL. This CDR3 is 14 amino acids long. The DNA of the CDR3 is TGCGCCAGCAGCCAAAAGGACTCACGCGGTGAAGCTTTCTTT. Residues: CASSQKDSRGEAFF.